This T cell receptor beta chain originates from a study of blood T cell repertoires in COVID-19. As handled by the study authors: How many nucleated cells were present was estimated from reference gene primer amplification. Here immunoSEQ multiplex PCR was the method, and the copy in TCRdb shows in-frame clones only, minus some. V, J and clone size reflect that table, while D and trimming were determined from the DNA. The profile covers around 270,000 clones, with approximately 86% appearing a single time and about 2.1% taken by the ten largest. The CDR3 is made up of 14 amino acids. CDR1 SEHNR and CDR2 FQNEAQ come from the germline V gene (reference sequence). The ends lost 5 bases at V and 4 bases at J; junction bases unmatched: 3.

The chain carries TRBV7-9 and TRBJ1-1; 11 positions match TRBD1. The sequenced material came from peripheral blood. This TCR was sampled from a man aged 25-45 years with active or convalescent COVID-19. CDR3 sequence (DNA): TGTGCCAGCAGCCCCGGGACAGGGGGCACTGAAGCTTTCTTT. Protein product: CASSPGTGGTEAFF.